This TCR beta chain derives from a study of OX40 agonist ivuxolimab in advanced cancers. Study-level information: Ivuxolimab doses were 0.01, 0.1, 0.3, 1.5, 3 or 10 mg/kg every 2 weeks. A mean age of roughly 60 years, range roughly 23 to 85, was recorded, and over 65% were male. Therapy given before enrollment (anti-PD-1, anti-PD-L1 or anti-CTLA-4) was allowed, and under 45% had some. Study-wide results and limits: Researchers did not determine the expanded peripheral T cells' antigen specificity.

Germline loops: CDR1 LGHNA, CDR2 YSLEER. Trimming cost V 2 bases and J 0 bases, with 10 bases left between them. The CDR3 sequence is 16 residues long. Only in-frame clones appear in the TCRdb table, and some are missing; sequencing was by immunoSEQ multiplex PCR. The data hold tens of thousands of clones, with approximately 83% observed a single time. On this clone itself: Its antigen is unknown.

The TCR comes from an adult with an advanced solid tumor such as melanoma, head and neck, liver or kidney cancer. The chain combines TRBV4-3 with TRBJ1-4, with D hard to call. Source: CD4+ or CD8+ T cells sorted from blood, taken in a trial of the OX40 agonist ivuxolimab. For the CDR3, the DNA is TGCGCCAGCAGCCAATACGCCCTTGCAACTAATGAAAAACTGTTTTTT. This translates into CASSQYALATNEKLFF.